This T cell receptor beta chain was recorded in a study of cytomegalovirus exposure and HLA in healthy donors. CDR1 and CDR2 from the germline V gene are LNHDA and SQIVND (reference sequence). V lost 6 bases and J 1 base, leaving 15 bases between the germline ends. The CDR3 is made up of 15 amino acids. PCR used 60 Vbeta primers and 13 Jbeta primers. Data came from immunoSEQ multiplex PCR; TCRdb stores just in-frame clones and leaves some out. This table holds fewer than 200,000 clones, roughly 88% found once. Sequencing input: PBMCs. This rearrangement joins TRBV19 to TRBJ1-1; D unresolved. The TCR sequence derives from a girl under 10 years old in good health and CMV-seropositive. The CDR3 bases are TGTGCCAGTAGGAGAGGGCAACAGCCGAACACTGAAGCTTTCTTT. Translated, it gives CASRRGQQPNTEAFF.